Below are 29 T cell receptor beta chains sequenced from a single sample in a study of blood T cells in healthy people across ages (dated by TCRdb to between 2014 and 2017). The library was made by 5' RACE. Sequencing was carried out with an Illumina HiSeq 2500. A second roughly 6 to 11 cycle PCR used a sample-barcoded 5' primer and a J-beta primer mix. Clones were called with MiXCR by TCRdb after fastp trimmed the public reads at Q25, and only in-frame beta chains were retained. Entries that share a CDR3 protein sequence are merged under the most common genes and DNA. The sample contains 850,000 to 1,000,000 distinct CDR3 sequences, around 48% of them found a single time. The ten largest account for 13% of the sample. The source material was blood. The receptor source for this set is a man aged 30 to 45 in good health.

The V and J genes are TRBV2 and TRBJ2-3; 9 bases map to TRBD2. The CDR3 spans 16 residues. The V segment lost 7 bases and the J segment 3 bases; nucleotides outside the gene matches: 11. Per germline, CDR1 SNHLY and CDR2 FYNNEI. The CDR3 region has the DNA TGTGCCAGCACCAAAGCCGCCCTAGCGGGGACAGATACGCAGTATTTT. This translates into CASTKAALAGTDTQYF. The full variable domain, completed using reference TRBV2 and TRBJ2-3, is EPEVTQTPSHQVTQMGQEVILRCVPISNHLYFYWYRQILGQKVEFLVSFYNNEISEKSEIFDDQFSVERPDGSNFTLKIRSTKLEDSAMYFCASTKAALAGTDTQYFGPGTRLTVL.

CDR3 sequence: CASSPHGYDEQFF. The CDR3 region has the DNA TGTGCCAGCAGCCCCCACGGGTACGATGAGCAGTTCTTC. V and J are TRBV7-8 and TRBJ2-1, with D hard to call. The V gene lost 5 bases and the J gene lost 8 bases, with 13 bases spanning the gap. The CDR3 covers 13 residues. Germline assignment: CDR1 SGHVS and CDR2 FQNEAQ. Full variable domain (remainder filled in from reference TRBV7-8 and TRBJ2-1): GAGVSQSPRYKVAKRGQDVALRCDPISGHVSLFWYQQALGQGPEFLTYFQNEAQLDKSGLPSDRFFAERPEGSVSTLKIQRTQQEDSAVYLCASSPHGYDEQFFGPGTRLTVL.

This chain uses TRBV4-3 with TRBJ2-2, with a weak D call TRBD2 (6 bases). In germline, CDR1 is LGHNA, CDR2 YSLEER. The germline V and J ends were trimmed by 3 bases and 6 bases, with 8 bases remaining between them. There are 13 residues in the CDR3. The CDR3 sequence: CASSQGEAGELFF. CDR3 nucleotides: TGCGCCAGCAGCCAGGGGGAGGCCGGGGAGCTGTTTTTT.

V and J are TRBV9 and TRBJ2-5, with a tentative D call TRBD1 (5 bases). The CDR3 length is 16 residues. V was cut by 4 bases and J by 2 bases, with 18 bases left in between. The germline V gene encodes CDR1 SGDLS and CDR2 YYNGEE. CDR3 protein: CASSPTPKTAQETQYF. The CDR3 region has the DNA TGTGCCAGCAGCCCAACCCCGAAGACAGCGCAAGAGACCCAGTACTTC.

This clonotype was picked up a small number of times. The V gene is TRBV12-3 or TRBV12-4, the J gene TRBJ2-3; the match to TRBD2 covers 10 bases. The V and J ends lost 3 bases and 5 bases, in that order; junction bases with no gene match: 11. The CDR3 extends over 17 amino acids. CDR3 nucleotides: TGTGCCAGCAGTTTCGGTGTAAGCGGGGGGGCAGTAGATACGCAGTATTTT. This translates into CASSFGVSGGAVDTQYF.

This clonotype is a singleton in its sample. This rearrangement joins TRBV3-1 to TRBJ2-5; 7 positions match TRBD2. Germline V gene data show CDR1 as LGHDT and CDR2 as YNNKEL (reference sequence). This CDR3 has 14 amino acids. Losses at the gene ends were 1 base for V and 6 bases for J; bases not matched to a gene: 5. This CDR3 is CASSQVRGVQTQYF. CDR3 nucleotides: TGTGCCAGCAGCCAAGTACGGGGGGTACAGACCCAGTACTTC.

V and J are TRBV12-3 or TRBV12-4 and TRBJ2-7, with TRBD2 matching over 8 bases. The V segment lost 6 bases and the J segment 2 bases; nucleotides outside the gene matches: 6. The CDR3 has 14 amino acids. The CDR3 loop is CASSPSGGTYEQYF. For the CDR3, the DNA is TGTGCCAGCAGCCCGAGCGGGGGTACCTACGAGCAGTACTTC.

This clonotype was counted many times. This may stem from a read error, because a much larger clone lies one nucleotide away. The CDR3 sequence: CAGGRGQNTEAFF. The CDR3 nucleotides read TGTGCCGGGGGGCGCGGACAGAACACTGAAGCTTTCTTT. The chain uses TRBV7-2 and TRBJ1-1, with D possibly TRBD1 on 6 matching bases. The V end lost 11 bases, the J end lost 1 base, and 14 bases lay between the germline ends. Per the germline V gene, CDR1 is SGHTA and CDR2 is FQGNSA. This CDR3 has 13 amino acids.

The J gene is TRBJ2-1, the V gene TRBV20-1; 7 bases line up with TRBD2. Germline values: CDR1 DFQATT, CDR2 SNEGSKA (reference sequence). V was clipped by 0 bases and J by 4 bases; unmatched bases: 6. The CDR3 is 15 residues long. CDR3 protein: CSAREKPGLYNEQFF. CDR3 coding DNA: TGCAGTGCTAGAGAAAAACCGGGACTATACAATGAGCAGTTCTTC.

This clonotype is a singleton in its sample. As the CDR3 is not closed by the conserved phenylalanine or tryptophan, this likely results from a read error. The chain joins TRBV7-9 to TRBJ1-4; TRBD1 matches at 7 bases. The germline V gene has CDR1 SEHNR and CDR2 FQNEAQ (reference sequence). This CDR3 comprises 17 residues. Unmatched junction bases numbered 13, after V lost 6 bases and J lost 3 bases. CDR3 residues: CASSSVEGGRANEKLFI. DNA of the CDR3: TGTGCCAGCAGTTCCGTTGAAGGGGGCAGAGCTAATGAAAAACTGTTTATT.

The CDR3 sequence is CASSQELVTGSYEQYF. Written as DNA, the CDR3 is TGTGCCAGCAGCCAAGAGTTGGTGACAGGGAGCTACGAGCAGTACTTC. The chain carries TRBV14 and TRBJ2-7, with 7 bases that match TRBD1. The V segment lost 0 bases and the J segment 3 bases; nucleotides outside the gene matches: 8. CDR3 length: 16 residues. Per the germline V gene, CDR1 is SGHDN and CDR2 is FVKESK.

This sequence joins TRBV12-3 or TRBV12-4 and TRBJ1-5; D is unresolved. The CDR3 spans 15 residues. Trimming took off 2 bases at V and 3 bases at J, with 11 bases between the two ends. CDR3 DNA sequence: TGTGCCAGCAGTTTAACGCTTGGGAACAATCAGCCCCAGCATTTT. Protein: CASSLTLGNNQPQHF.

The chain has TRBV2 and TRBJ1-5; weak D call: TRBD1 (6 bases). Germline CDR1 reads SNHLY; CDR2 reads FYNNEI. The CDR3 is 16 residues long. Trimming removed 6 bases from V and 0 bases from J, with 15 bases in between. DNA for the CDR3: TGTGCCAGCAGAGAGTACGGGGGCAATAGCAATCAGCCCCAGCATTTT. As protein: CASREYGGNSNQPQHF.

The genes are TRBV28 and TRBJ1-2; 7 positions agree with TRBD1. Trimming cost V 4 bases and J 3 bases; bases outside gene matches: 8. There are 15 residues in the CDR3. Germline V lookup: CDR1 MDHEN, CDR2 SYDVKM. The chain's CDR3 is CASSSGTEDHYGYTF. The CDR3 DNA reads as TGTGCCAGCAGTTCCGGGACAGAGGACCACTATGGCTACACCTTC.

The chain carries TRBV6-5 and TRBJ2-5; D is possibly TRBD1 (5 bases). V was cut by 5 bases and J by 8 bases, with 15 bases left in between. The V gene's germline CDR1 is MNHEY and CDR2 SVGAGI. This CDR3 region has 13 residues. The CDR3 spells CASSPQGPGTQYF. In nucleotides, the CDR3 is TGTGCCAGCAGTCCTCAGGGCCCCGGAACCCAGTACTTC.

This clonotype was seen only a few times. The gene calls are TRBV6-2 or TRBV6-3 and TRBJ1-4; possibly TRBD1 for D (6 bases). The CDR3 has 14 residues. V lost 7 bases to trimming and J lost 13 bases, with 22 bases between them. Germline values: CDR1 MNHEY, CDR2 SVGEGT. CDR3 nucleotide sequence: TGTGCCAGCACCGCAAGGCGGGGGCGTCTTCGACTGTTTTTT. This gives the protein CASTARRGRLRLFF.

The rearrangement joins TRBV11-1 to TRBJ2-1; 10 nucleotides line up with TRBD2. V dropped 1 base and J dropped 5; count of bases not matched to a gene: 2. This CDR3 has 15 amino acids. Germline V gene data show CDR1 as SGHAT and CDR2 as FQDESV (reference sequence). CDR3 residues: CASSLEGLAHNEQFF. CDR3 nucleotides: TGTGCCAGCAGCTTAGAGGGACTAGCGCACAATGAGCAGTTCTTC.

A few counts support this clonotype. CDR3 nucleotide sequence: TGTGCCAGCAGCCAAGAATTTGGGACAGGGTCCTACGAGCAGTACTTC. It specifies CASSQEFGTGSYEQYF. The rearrangement links TRBV4-2 to TRBJ2-7; TRBD1 aligns across 9 bases. V trimming: 0 bases; J trimming: 1 base; junction bases outside the gene matches: 4. CDR1 and CDR2 (germline): LGHNA, YNFKEQ. The CDR3 loop spans 16 amino acids.

The rearrangement links TRBV7-9 to TRBJ1-1; possibly TRBD1 for D (5 bases). V lost 3 bases and J 1 base, leaving 9 bases between the germline ends. This CDR3 comprises 14 residues. The germline gives CDR1 SEHNR, CDR2 FQNEAQ (reference sequence). DNA of the CDR3: TGTGCCAGCAGCTTCCGGGACGCGAACACTGAAGCTTTCTTT. This encodes CASSFRDANTEAFF.

The gene calls are TRBV20-1 and TRBJ2-7; TRBD1 aligns across 8 bases. V shed 6 bases, J shed 0 bases, and the junction held 7 bases outside the gene matches. Looked up from germline, CDR1 is DFQATT and CDR2 is SNEGSKA (reference sequence). The CDR3 has 14 residues. CDR3 nucleotide sequence: TGCAGTGCGGGGGGACAGGTGATCTCCTACGAGCAGTACTTC. It is translated as CSAGGQVISYEQYF.

This clonotype occurred a few times. The chain joins TRBV10-3 to TRBJ1-5; D is unclear. In germline, CDR1 is ENHRY, CDR2 SYGVKD. This CDR3 is built from 12 residues. The ends were cut back, 8 bases at V and 12 bases at J, with 17 bases in the middle. Written as DNA, the CDR3 is TGTGCCATCCCTGATTCGCGGTGTAGCCAGCATTTT. It translates to CAIPDSRCSQHF.

As for this clonotype: A read error may produce the germline difference seen at one junction end. The gene calls are TRBV6-5 and TRBJ2-1, with TRBD2 identical over 9 bases. The CDR3 covers 15 residues. The germline gives CDR1 MNHEY, CDR2 SVGAGI. The CDR3, as DNA: TGTGCCAGCAGTTACCAGACTAGCGGAAACAATGGGCAGTTCTTC. Its protein product is CASSYQTSGNNGQFF.

The CDR3: CASTMGFWDTQYF. The CDR3 bases are TGTGCCAGCACCATGGGGTTCTGGGATACGCAGTATTTT. This chain joins TRBV27 and TRBJ2-3; no clear D. The CDR3 has 13 amino acids. The V and J ends lost 7 bases and 6 bases respectively, with 14 bases between them. Germline assignment: CDR1 MNHEY and CDR2 SMNVEV (reference sequence).

In DNA, the CDR3 is TGTGCCAGCAGCCAAGTGTTTTCCAATCAGCCCCAGCATTTT. It is translated as CASSQVFSNQPQHF. The chain links TRBV3-1 to TRBJ1-5; no clear D gene. This CDR3 comprises 14 residues. CDR1 LGHDT and CDR2 YNNKEL come from the germline V gene (reference sequence). The V and J ends lost 1 base and 3 bases respectively, with 7 bases between them.

The V and J genes are TRBV6-2 or TRBV6-3 and TRBJ2-5; D is unclear. CDR3 length equals 15 residues. Trimming removed 5 bases at V and 11 bases at J, with 24 bases between. Per the germline V gene, CDR1 is MNHEY and CDR2 is SVGEGT. CDR3 bases: TGTGCCAGCAGTGGTTCCGGGCACAATGCCGGAGAGCAGTACTTC. It codes for CASSGSGHNAGEQYF.

This clonotype was counted between two and nine times. The chain has TRBV29-1 and TRBJ2-5; 9 bases align to TRBD1. The CDR3 spans 14 residues. V was pared by 5 bases and J by 11 bases, with 15 bases of the junction left unmatched. Germline V gene lookup returns CDR1 SQVTM and CDR2 ANQGSEA. As DNA, the CDR3 is TGCAGCGTTACCTCCGGGACAGGGAACAATGAGCAGTACTTC. Amino acid sequence: CSVTSGTGNNEQYF.

This chain connects TRBV20-1 to TRBJ2-1; D gene uncertain. The V gene's germline CDR1 is DFQATT and CDR2 SNEGSKA (reference sequence). Deletions cut 6 bases from V and 6 bases from J, with 9 bases between. The CDR3 runs 11 residues. The CDR3 loop reads CSARKGNEQFF. In nucleotides, the CDR3 is TGCAGTGCCCGTAAGGGCAATGAGCAGTTCTTC.

This clonotype was found a few times. CDR3 coding DNA: TGTGCCAGCAGCCATTCCTTGAAGACAGTTGCGACCTACGAGCAGTACTTC. Translated: CASSHSLKTVATYEQYF. The rearrangement links TRBV3-1 to TRBJ2-7, with a tentative D call TRBD1 (5 bases). The CDR3 spans 17 residues. The germline V and J ends were trimmed by 3 bases and 2 bases, with 20 bases remaining between them. In germline, CDR1 is LGHDT, CDR2 YNNKEL (reference sequence).

The rearrangement joins TRBV2 to TRBJ2-1; the match to TRBD2 covers 10 bases. Germline lookup yields CDR1 SNHLY and CDR2 FYNNEI. CDR3 size: 15 residues. Germline trimming cut 6 bases from V and 1 base from J; bases unmatched to any gene: 3. CDR3 sequence reads: CASRIAGGSYNEQFF. The CDR3 DNA is TGTGCCAGCAGAATAGCGGGAGGTTCCTACAATGAGCAGTTCTTC.